The 11 T cell receptor beta chains in this list originate from one sample, sequenced in a study of prognosis after radiotherapy for stage I lung cancer. The study amplified the TCR beta CDR3 region from genomic DNA. This amplification was carried out by two rounds of multiplex PCR. Primers (each specific to one TRBV or TRBJ gene) were used in first-round PCR. TCRdb processed the multiplex PCR reads anew with MiXCR; each CDR3 protein has one entry. This table holds tens of thousands of distinct CDR3 sequences, about 24% found once. This sample comprised PBMCs, obtained before or after stereotactic body radiation therapy (not recorded which). The receptors here all came from a donor of 50 years or more with non-small cell lung cancer.

This clonotype was seen repeatedly, ten times or more. The chain combines TRBV5-1 with TRBJ2-3; D is unclear. Germline CDR1 is SGHRS and CDR2 is YFSETQ. This CDR3 comprises 14 residues. The V end was cut by 4 bases, the J end by 0 bases, with 9 bases between. The CDR3 DNA reads TGCGCCAGCAGCGCTTATGGGAGCACAGATACGCAGTATTTT. It translates to CASSAYGSTDTQYF.

The table lists this clonotype with many counts. CDR3 amino acids: CASSRNPGLIYEQYF. The CDR3 region has the DNA TGTGCCAGCAGTCGAAACCCGGGACTTATCTACGAGCAGTACTTC. The chain employs TRBV4-2 and TRBJ2-7; D perhaps matches TRBD2 (6 bases). The CDR3 length is 15 residues. Germline V lookup: CDR1 LGHNA, CDR2 YNFKEQ. Trimming shortened V by 6 bases and J by 3 bases, and 18 bases separated the two germline ends.

This clonotype showed up just once. This chain joins TRBV7-2 and TRBJ2-2; either TRBD1 or TRBD2 may fit D (6 bases each). The CDR3 is made up of 16 amino acids. CDR1 is SGHTA and CDR2 is FQGNSA in the germline V gene. V was shortened by 11 bases and J by 3 bases, with 22 bases between the two germline ends. This chain's CDR3 is CAATLWGASHTGELFF. CDR3 DNA: TGTGCCGCCACCCTTTGGGGGGCATCCCACACCGGGGAGCTGTTTTTT.

V and J are TRBV12-3 or TRBV12-4 and TRBJ2-7; TRBD2 agrees at 7 bases. The CDR3 contains 14 residues. V lost 6 bases to trimming and J lost 7 bases; unmatched junction nucleotides: 12. The CDR3 coding sequence is TGTGCCAGCAGATTCGGGACTATCGTGTCTGAGCAGTACTTC. This codes for CASRFGTIVSEQYF.

This clonotype was seen at least ten times. CDR3 residues: CSASGKSANEQFF. CDR3 sequence (DNA): TGCAGTGCTAGTGGGAAGTCAGCTAATGAGCAGTTCTTC. The chain uses TRBV20-1 and TRBJ2-1; no clear D gene. V was pared by 3 bases and J by 7 bases, with 13 bases between. The CDR3 loop spans 13 amino acids. CDR1 and CDR2 from the germline V gene are DFQATT and SNEGSKA (reference sequence).

This clonotype was detected ten times or more. This chain links TRBV10-3 with TRBJ1-2, with 7 bases aligning to TRBD1. The CDR3 contains 15 residues. Trimming took 6 bases from V and 4 from J; bases not matched to a gene: 11. The germline gives CDR1 ENHRY, CDR2 SYGVKD. The chain's CDR3 is CAISPDRVVSYGYTF. In DNA form, the CDR3 reads TGTGCCATCAGCCCTGACAGGGTAGTTAGCTATGGCTACACCTTC.

This clonotype was picked up many times. This chain joins TRBV7-6 and TRBJ1-2; the D is unclear. This CDR3 comprises 11 residues. V was pared by 5 bases and J by 2 bases, with 3 bases between. Germline CDR1 is SGHVS and CDR2 is FNYEAQ. The CDR3 DNA reads as TGTGCCAGCAGCCTCAACTATGGCTACACCTTC. Translating it yields CASSLNYGYTF.

V usage is TRBV7-6 and J usage is TRBJ2-2, with unresolved D. V was trimmed by 1 base and J by 9 bases, leaving 15 bases between them. The CDR3 has 15 residues. Germline CDR1 and CDR2: SGHVS and FNYEAQ. The CDR3 DNA is TGTGCCAGCAGCTTAGGGTGGCAGTGCCTCTGGGAGCTGTTTTTT. Translating gives CASSLGWQCLWELFF.

This clonotype appeared many times. V is TRBV6-1 and J is TRBJ2-1; 8 bases line up with TRBD1. V lost 3 bases, J lost 1 base, and 8 bases stayed unmatched. CDR1 is MNHNS and CDR2 is SASEGT in the germline V gene. This CDR3 is built from 17 residues. CDR3 in DNA: TGTGCCAGCAGTGAGTTTGGACAGGGAGTGTCCTACAATGAGCAGTTCTTC. This sequence encodes CASSEFGQGVSYNEQFF.

The J gene is TRBJ2-3, the V gene TRBV24-1, with a weak D call TRBD1 (5 bases). Trimming took 10 bases from V and 4 from J, leaving 14 bases between them. The CDR3 extends over 13 amino acids. Germline values: CDR1 KGHDR, CDR2 SFDVKD. The CDR3 DNA sequence: TGTGCCACGAAACAGGAAGCATCAGATACGCAGTATTTT. Translated: CATKQEASDTQYF.

A word on this clonotype: This may come from a read error, since a much larger clone is one base off. The chain employs TRBV6-2 or TRBV6-3 and TRBJ2-3, with D unresolved. Germline CDR1 is MNHEY and CDR2 is SVGEGT. The length of the CDR3 is 11 residues. CDR3: CDGTIRDTQYF. DNA for the CDR3: TGTGACGGCACCATACGCGATACGCAGTATTTT.